These T cell receptor beta chains were read from a single sample in a study of graft-versus-host responses after intestinal transplantation. Their specific antigens are unknown. Profiled with immunoSEQ multiplex PCR; TCRdb holds only in-frame clones, not every one. Seen here are tens of thousands of clones, approximately 94% observed once, and the top ten hold around 0.51%. The sequenced sample was unstimulated CD8+ T cells sorted from spleen or lymph node cells, obtained before intestinal transplant. The receptors were gathered from a human donor who received an intestinal transplant. The CDR3 runs from the conserved cysteine through the conserved F or W. The D gene is left open where the match is weak. Not every row has a clone size; where given, it reads once, few, many or a size class.

clone size | J gene | D gene | V gene | CDR3 protein | CDR3 DNA
NA | TRBJ1-2 | NA | TRBV6-1 | CASSDSYYGYTF | TGTGCCAGCAGTGACAGCTACTATGGCTACACCTTC
NA | TRBJ2-1 | NA | TRBV19 | CASSSTAGHHSYNEQFF | TGTGCCAGTAGTTCCACTGCCGGACACCACTCCTACAATGAGCAGTTCTTC
NA | TRBJ2-7 | NA | TRBV6-1 | CASSDRGYSYEQYF | TGTGCCAGCAGTGACCGGGGGTACTCCTACGAGCAGTACTTC
NA | TRBJ2-5 | NA | TRBV7-9 | CASSLHVEETQYF | TGTGCCAGCAGCTTACACGTGGAGGAGACCCAGTACTTC
NA | TRBJ2-7 | NA | TRBV19 | CASSNQVYEQYF | TGTGCCAGTAGTAACCAAGTCTACGAGCAGTACTTC
once | TRBJ2-1 | NA | TRBV2 | CASSEEMDYVSYNEQFF | TGTGCCAGCAGTGAAGAGATGGACTACGTCTCCTACAATGAGCAGTTCTTC
NA | TRBJ2-1 | TRBD2 | TRBV7-9 | CASSGTSGHNEQFF | TGTGCCAGCAGCGGGACTAGCGGGCACAATGAGCAGTTCTTC
NA | TRBJ2-3 | TRBD2 | TRBV9 | CASSTRGVAGATDTQYF | TGTGCCAGCAGCACTAGAGGGGTAGCGGGGGCAACAGATACGCAGTATTTT
NA | TRBJ1-1 | NA | TRBV11-1 | CASRHYRVSREAFF | TGTGCCAGCCGCCACTACAGGGTTTCAAGAGAAGCTTTCTTT
NA | TRBJ1-1 | TRBD1 | TRBV5-6 | CASSLDRGTEAFF | TGTGCCAGCAGCTTGGACAGGGGAACTGAAGCTTTCTTT
NA | TRBJ1-5 | NA | TRBV28 | CASSDSNQPQHF | TGTGCCAGCAGTGACAGTAATCAGCCCCAGCATTTT
NA | TRBJ2-7 | NA | TRBV7-2 | CASSFTGNYEQYF | TGTGCCAGCAGCTTTACAGGGAACTACGAGCAGTACTTC
NA | TRBJ2-3 | TRBD2 | TRBV6-4 | CASSDSAGVGDTQYF | TGTGCCAGCAGTGACTCGGCGGGAGTGGGAGATACGCAGTATTTT
NA | TRBJ1-2 | NA | TRBV25-1 | CASSESDSPGGYTF | TGTGCCAGCAGTGAATCGGACAGTCCCGGAGGCTACACCTTC
NA | TRBJ2-2 | TRBD2 | TRBV4-1 | CASSQVPGTSGNTGELFF | TGCGCCAGCAGCCAAGTCCCAGGGACTAGCGGGAACACCGGGGAGCTGTTTTTT
NA | TRBJ1-1 | NA | TRBV21-1 | CASSKEPEAFF | TGTGCCAGCAGCAAGGAACCAGAAGCTTTCTTT
NA | TRBJ1-5 | NA | TRBV28 | CASSLPGTMAAQPQHF | TGTGCCAGCAGTTTACCCGGGACAATGGCGGCTCAGCCCCAGCATTTT
NA | TRBJ2-3 | NA | TRBV15 | CATSRVRRATDTQYF | TGTGCCACCAGCAGAGTAAGGAGGGCCACAGATACGCAGTATTTT
NA | TRBJ2-1 | TRBD2 | TRBV28 | CASSSIGTGWALGELADSYNEQFF | TGTGCCAGCAGTTCAATCGGGACGGGTTGGGCTCTGGGTGAACTAGCGGACTCCTACAATGAGCAGTTCTTC
NA | TRBJ1-5 | TRBD1 | TRBV7-9 | CASSLGDKQGAFNQPQHF | TGTGCCAGCAGCCTAGGCGATAAACAGGGGGCCTTCAATCAGCCCCAGCATTTT
NA | TRBJ2-7 | NA | TRBV6-5 | CASSPSSYEQYF | TGTGCCAGCAGCCCCAGCTCCTACGAGCAGTACTTC
NA | TRBJ2-7 | TRBD1 | TRBV6-5 | CASSYSPGQEDYEQYF | TGTGCCAGCAGTTACTCCCCGGGACAGGAAGACTACGAGCAGTACTTC
NA | TRBJ2-7 | NA | TRBV5-1 | CASSLAGTTYEQYF | TGCGCCAGCAGCTTGGCGGGGACCACCTACGAGCAGTACTTC
NA | TRBJ2-7 | NA | TRBV2 | CASSEAGLRYEQYF | TGTGCCAGCAGTGAAGCAGGGCTGAGGTACGAGCAGTACTTC
NA | TRBJ1-2 | NA | TRBV4-1 | CASSQDRGARYGYTF | TGCGCCAGCAGCCAAGATAGGGGGGCGCGCTATGGCTACACCTTC
NA | TRBJ1-5 | NA | TRBV11-2 | CASSLDSNQPQHF | TGTGCCAGCAGCTTAGATAGCAATCAGCCCCAGCATTTT
NA | TRBJ2-3 | NA | TRBV9 | CASTTRGSATDTQYF | TGTGCCAGCACCACTCGAGGGAGTGCGACAGATACGCAGTATTTT
NA | TRBJ2-1 | TRBD1 | TRBV10-1 | CASSPMTGFHEQFF | TGCGCCAGCAGTCCGATGACAGGGTTCCATGAGCAGTTCTTC
once | TRBJ2-5 | NA | TRBV7-9 | CAGSFPDNEYF | TGTGCCGGCAGCTTCCCGGACAACGAGTACTTC
once | TRBJ2-7 | NA | TRBV19 | CASSIDVAAPYEQYF | TGTGCCAGTAGTATAGACGTGGCAGCTCCCTACGAGCAGTACTTC
NA | TRBJ2-7 | TRBD2 | TRBV7-8 | CASKGLAGGGYEQYF | TGTGCCAGCAAGGGACTAGCGGGAGGAGGCTACGAGCAGTACTTC
NA | TRBJ1-2 | NA | TRBV6-5 | CASSSSDYGYTF | TGTGCCAGCAGTTCGAGTGACTATGGCTACACCTTC
NA | TRBJ1-1 | NA | TRBV14 | CASSQVGGNTEAFF | TGTGCCAGCAGCCAAGTAGGCGGAAACACTGAAGCTTTCTTT
NA | TRBJ2-3 | NA | TRBV7-7 | CASSLTISSDTQYF | TGTGCCAGCAGCTTGACAATTTCATCAGATACGCAGTATTTT
NA | TRBJ1-1 | NA | TRBV7-8 | CASSLVILKPNTEAFF | TGTGCCAGCAGCTTAGTTATTCTCAAACCGAACACTGAAGCTTTCTTT
once | TRBJ2-6 | NA | TRBV4-1 | CASSREVAGANVLTF | TGCGCCAGCAGCCGCGAGGTAGCTGGGGCCAACGTCCTGACTTTC
once | TRBJ2-2 | NA | TRBV4-1 | CASSPVLIRRGNTGELFF | TGCGCCAGCAGCCCGGTCCTTATTCGGAGAGGGAACACCGGGGAGCTGTTTTTT
NA | TRBJ2-1 | TRBD2 | TRBV6-5 | CASSLLAGGSYNEQFF | TGTGCCAGCAGTTTATTAGCGGGAGGGTCCTACAATGAGCAGTTCTTC
NA | TRBJ2-1 | NA | TRBV6-5 | CASSYSPLAGGQFF | TGTGCCAGCAGTTACTCCCCCCTTGCGGGCGGGCAGTTCTTC
NA | TRBJ1-4 | NA | TRBV7-9 | CASSLGPRGEKLFF | TGTGCCAGCAGCTTAGGACCACGAGGAGAAAAACTGTTTTTT
NA | TRBJ1-1 | TRBD1 | TRBV6-5 | CASSSTTGVERAFF | TGTGCCAGCAGTTCCACCACAGGGGTGGAAAGGGCTTTCTTT
NA | TRBJ1-2 | NA | TRBV11-2 | CASNSGTRLFYGYTF | TGTGCCAGCAACTCCGGGACAAGGCTTTTCTATGGCTACACCTTC
NA | TRBJ2-5 | NA | TRBV25-1 | CASSEPEDSQETQYF | TGTGCCAGCAGTGAACCGGAGGACAGCCAAGAGACCCAGTACTTC
NA | TRBJ2-1 | TRBD2 | TRBV28 | CASSLLAGGLNEQFF | TGTGCCAGCAGTTTATTAGCGGGAGGTCTCAATGAGCAGTTCTTC
NA | TRBJ1-2 | TRBD1 | TRBV7-2 | CASSLWHRGSDGYTF | TGTGCCAGCAGCTTATGGCACAGGGGTTCGGATGGCTACACCTTC
NA | TRBJ2-2 | TRBD2 | TRBV10-3 | CAISDLSGRETGELFF | TGTGCCATCAGTGACCTTAGCGGGAGGGAGACCGGGGAGCTGTTTTTT
NA | TRBJ2-1 | TRBD2 | TRBV28 | CASSLVLAGSSYNEQFF | TGTGCCAGCAGTTTGGTACTAGCGGGAAGCTCCTACAATGAGCAGTTCTTC
NA | TRBJ2-3 | NA | TRBV7-7 | CASSQGQGGDTQYF | TGTGCCAGCAGCCAAGGACAGGGAGGGGATACGCAGTATTTT
NA | TRBJ2-7 | TRBD2 | TRBV19 | CASSIGGTAYEQYF | TGTGCCAGTAGTATCGGGGGGACCGCCTACGAGCAGTACTTC
NA | TRBJ2-3 | NA | TRBV7-9 | CASSSPGVSTDTQYF | TGTGCCAGCAGCTCCCCTGGCGTGAGCACAGATACGCAGTATTTT
NA | TRBJ2-7 | TRBD1 | TRBV5-5 | CASSPFADREIYEQYF | TGTGCCAGCAGCCCCTTCGCGGACAGGGAGATCTACGAGCAGTACTTC
NA | TRBJ1-1 | NA | TRBV15 | CATSTDPQVVGAGTEAFF | TGTGCCACCAGCACGGACCCCCAGGTAGTGGGGGCGGGCACTGAAGCTTTCTTT
NA | TRBJ1-2 | TRBD1 | TRBV30 | CAGWTGGSENYGYTF | TGTGCCGGTTGGACAGGGGGCTCTGAGAACTATGGCTACACCTTC